Presented here are 15 T cell receptor beta chains from one specimen sequenced in a study of cytomegalovirus exposure and HLA in healthy donors. Method: immunoSEQ multiplex PCR; TCRdb's copy keeps in-frame clones and lacks some. This sample yields under 250,000 clones, of which 87% are seen a single time; about 11% belongs to the top ten. The source material was PBMCs. These receptors were obtained from a man younger than 30 in good health and CMV-seropositive.

Details on this clone: Sequence at one end of the junction differs from germline and may be a read error. This chain links TRBV6-1 with TRBJ2-1; 10 positions match TRBD2. The germline V gene encodes CDR1 MNHNS and CDR2 SASEGT. This CDR3 has 16 residues. As DNA, the CDR3 is TGTGCCAGCAGTGACCTTAGCGGGGGGCCCTACAGTGAGCAGTTCTTC. This sequence encodes CASSDLSGGPYSEQFF.

The chain recombines TRBV10-3 with TRBJ2-2; TRBD2 agrees at 9 bases. There are 23 residues in the CDR3. Trimming took 5 bases from V and 0 from J; bases not matched to a gene: 25. The germline V gene encodes CDR1 ENHRY and CDR2 SYGVKD. CDR3 coding DNA: TGTGCCATCAGTACCCACGGGGGGGGTAGCGGGAGACCTAATAACGCGAACACCGGGGAGCTGTTTTTT. Residues: CAISTHGGGSGRPNNANTGELFF.

The genes are TRBV9 and TRBJ1-1; D gene ambiguous. The CDR3 has 13 amino acids. V was shortened by 3 bases and J by 11 bases, with 17 bases between the two germline ends. Germline lookup yields CDR1 SGDLS and CDR2 YYNGEE. Here the CDR3 DNA reads TGTGCCAGCAGCGGAATTGAACCCCCGGAGGCTTTCTTT. Protein: CASSGIEPPEAFF.

The chain uses TRBV18 and TRBJ1-5; no clear D. The CDR3 contains 15 residues. Trimming took off 0 bases at V and 11 bases at J, with 17 bases between the two ends. Germline CDR1 reads KGHSH; CDR2 reads LQKENI. CDR3 amino acids: CASSPPGSVGSAQHF. The CDR3 DNA is TGTGCCAGCTCACCACCAGGCTCGGTGGGATCAGCCCAGCATTTT.

J is TRBJ1-4 and V is TRBV20-1; D unclear. The CDR3 length is 11 residues. CDR1 and CDR2 from the germline V gene are DFQATT and SNEGSKA (reference sequence). V was cut by 3 bases and J by 6 bases, with 5 bases left in between. This CDR3 reads CSAREDEKLFF. Written as DNA, the CDR3 is TGCAGTGCTAGGGAAGATGAAAAACTGTTTTTT.

CDR3 nucleotides: TGCAGCGTTGACGGATCCCTCTCTGGGGCCAACGTCCTGACTTTC. Its translation is CSVDGSLSGANVLTF. V and J are TRBV29-1 and TRBJ2-6; the D is unclear. V lost 3 bases and J 0 bases, leaving 9 bases between the germline ends. Germline lookup yields CDR1 SQVTM and CDR2 ANQGSEA. There are 15 residues in the CDR3.

This clone was picked up a small number of times. This rearrangement joins TRBV5-4 to TRBJ2-1; TRBD2 is a possible D gene (5 bases). The CDR3 spans 14 residues. From germline, CDR1 is SGHNT and CDR2 YYREEE (reference sequence). Trimming left V 4 bases short and J 6 bases short, with 14 bases between. This CDR3 reads CASSIGGRGNEQFF. The DNA of the CDR3 is TGTGCCAGCAGCATAGGAGGACGGGGCAATGAGCAGTTCTTC. Full variable domain (rest looked up from reference TRBV5-4 and TRBJ2-1): ETGVTQSPTHLIKTRGQQVTLRCSSQSGHNTVSWYQQALGQGPQFIFQYYREEENGRGNFPPRFSGLQFPNYSSELNVNALELDDSALYLCASSIGGRGNEQFFGPGTRLTVL.

The V and J genes are TRBV11-2 and TRBJ2-6, with D unresolved. There are 13 residues in the CDR3. Trimming took 3 bases from V and 4 from J, leaving 4 bases between them. Germline CDR1 and CDR2: SGHAT and FQNNGV. CDR3 residues: CASSFAGANVLTF. The CDR3 DNA follows: TGTGCCAGCAGCTTCGCCGGGGCCAACGTCCTGACTTTC.

The chain joins TRBV7-9 to TRBJ1-2; the D gene is possibly TRBD1 (5 bases). Germline values: CDR1 SEHNR, CDR2 FQNEAQ (reference sequence). The CDR3 runs to 13 residues. The ends were cut back, 4 bases at V and 6 bases at J, with 12 bases in the middle. The CDR3 loop reads CASSSGLPDGYTF. The CDR3 region has the DNA TGTGCCAGCAGCTCGGGACTGCCCGATGGCTACACCTTC.

The chain links TRBV7-9 to TRBJ2-3; D is perhaps TRBD2 (6 bases). V was cut by 5 bases and J by 0 bases, with 9 bases left in between. The CDR3 contains 14 residues. The germline CDR1 and CDR2 sequences are SEHNR and FQNEAQ (reference sequence). CDR3 sequence reads: CASSPGLSTDTQYF. The CDR3 nucleotides read TGTGCCAGCAGCCCGGGACTGAGCACAGATACGCAGTATTTT.

This chain connects TRBV27 to TRBJ2-7, with 8 nucleotides matching TRBD1. The V segment lost 3 bases and the J segment 5 bases; nucleotides outside the gene matches: 9. This CDR3 comprises 15 residues. Germline V gene lookup returns CDR1 MNHEY and CDR2 SMNVEV (reference sequence). The CDR3 region is CASSFDGTGLHEQYF. In nucleotides, the CDR3 is TGTGCCAGCAGTTTTGACGGGACAGGTCTCCACGAGCAGTACTTC.

This sequence joins TRBV5-1 and TRBJ2-7; 10 nucleotides match TRBD1. Germline V CDR1 and CDR2: SGHRS, YFSETQ. V shed 0 bases, J shed 3 bases, and the junction held 9 bases outside the gene matches. The length of the CDR3 is 17 residues. The CDR3 is CASSLADIRDRGYEQYF. As DNA, the CDR3 is TGCGCCAGCAGCTTGGCTGACATCCGGGACAGGGGCTACGAGCAGTACTTC.

This chain uses TRBV4-1 with TRBJ2-7; 13 bases are a match to TRBD2. The CDR3 runs 16 residues. V was pared by 2 bases and J by 2 bases, with 3 bases of the junction left unmatched. The germline V gene encodes CDR1 MGHRA and CDR2 YSYEKL. The CDR3 sequence: CASSQPGLAGTYEQYF. The CDR3 bases are TGCGCCAGCAGCCAACCGGGACTAGCGGGGACCTACGAGCAGTACTTC.

The chain combines TRBV6-5 with TRBJ2-7; unclear D gene. Trimming left V 7 bases short and J 3 bases short, with 13 bases between. CDR1 is MNHEY, CDR2 SVGAGI, per germline. The CDR3 contains 13 residues. Here the CDR3 reads CASNPPNGYEQYF. The CDR3 bases are TGTGCCAGCAACCCCCCGAATGGCTACGAGCAGTACTTC.

The genes are TRBV6-5 and TRBJ1-3; D not certain. Trimming shortened V by 1 base and J by 4 bases, and 8 bases separated the two germline ends. Per germline, CDR1 MNHEY and CDR2 SVGAGI. CDR3 length: 14 residues. The CDR3 DNA reads as TGTGCCAGCAGTTACTTAGGAGGGGGAAACACCATATATTTT. It encodes CASSYLGGGNTIYF.